This T cell receptor (beta chain) derives from a study of OX40 agonist ivuxolimab in advanced cancers. Overall study results and limits: The antigens recognized by the expanded peripheral T cells, that is their antigen specificity, were not determined.

The protocol was immunoSEQ multiplex PCR, while the TCRdb copy is restricted to in-frame clones and leaves out a portion. This table holds about 46,000 clones, more than 75% found once. CDR1 SQVTM and CDR2 ANQGSEA come from the germline V gene. The CDR3 has 13 residues. The V and J ends lost 1 base and 8 bases respectively, with 14 bases between them. About this clone itself: The target antigen is unknown.

The chain has TRBV29-1 and TRBJ1-2; maybe TRBD1 (5 bases). The specimen comprised CD4+ or CD8+ T cells sorted from blood, sampled in a trial of the OX40 agonist ivuxolimab. This sequence originates from an adult with an advanced solid tumor such as melanoma, head and neck, liver or kidney cancer. The CDR3 sequence is CSVEVAGLRGYTF. The CDR3 DNA reads as TGCAGCGTTGAAGTCGCAGGGTTGAGAGGCTACACCTTC.